The present entry profiles one T cell receptor beta chain with its context. Its specificity is unknown. The sample belongs to a study of CD8+ T cells in alopecia areata. Broader study findings: Lesional tissue from the scalp (especially in alopecia totalis/universalis) showed higher clonality than normal scalp. Shared TCR sequences were less clear between patients than in mice, possibly partly from HLA diversity.

This CDR3 region has 12 residues. CDR1 and CDR2 (germline): SQVTM, ANQGSEA. With 5 bases removed from V and 4 bases from J, the gap between germline ends came to 9 bases. Cell sorting was applied to PBMCs, and CD4+ and CD8+ T cells were collected. Following extraction, RNA underwent reverse transcription to cDNA, which served as the sequencing template. Assay used: immunoSEQ multiplex PCR; TCRdb lists only in-frame clones, some missing. The sample has 150,000 or so clones, 45% to 60% seen once; the top ten hold around 4.8%. The sequence derives from a human donor in good health. V gene TRBV29-1 combines with J gene TRBJ1-3; D not certain. The sample comprised CD4+ T cells sorted from blood. The CDR3 DNA sequence: TGCAGCGTTCGGGGATCCGGAAACACCATATATTTT. As protein: CSVRGSGNTIYF.